This T cell receptor beta chain emerged from a study of T-cell reconstitution after alpha-beta-depleted transplantation in children. CDR1 and CDR2 (germline): SQVTM, ANQGSEA. The CDR3 is 12 residues long. It was with unique molecular identifiers that the TCRbeta library was prepared. TCRdb processed the PCR reads anew with MiXCR; each CDR3 protein has one entry. The sample has approximately 300,000 distinct CDR3 sequences, 9.5% to 13% seen once. Study findings and constraints: One year after transplant, T-cell counts and diversity came mostly from newly produced T cells. Some patients' high day-60 TCRbeta diversity was attributed to recipient cells surviving conditioning. Approximately two months post-transplant, alpha-beta T cells reportedly originated from several hundred expanded graft clones.

Concerning this clonotype itself: Its antigen remains unidentified. This may stem from a read error, because a much larger clone lies one nucleotide away.

This chain joins TRBV29-1 and TRBJ1-5; D might be TRBD1 (6 bases). This receptor was obtained from a male patient aged 2-10 years who had a stem cell transplant for chronic granulomatous disease, so the T cells may come from the graft donor. This sample comprised peripheral blood, obtained 180 days after TCRalphabeta/CD19-depleted stem cell transplant. As DNA, the CDR3 is TGCATCGTCCGGGACACGAATCAGCCCCAGCATTTT. Translated: CIVRDTNQPQHF.